This T cell receptor (beta chain) appears in the sequencing data of a study of blood T cell repertoires in COVID-19. Study at large: T cells, B-cell-depleted T cells, or PBMCs provided the cDNA or gDNA that served as material.

Germline V gene lookup returns CDR1 LNHDA and CDR2 SQIVND (reference sequence). Losses at the gene ends were 4 bases for V and 6 bases for J; bases not matched to a gene: 11. The CDR3 has 15 amino acids. This clone was observed a single time. Here immunoSEQ multiplex PCR was the method, and the copy in TCRdb shows in-frame clones only, minus some. The sample carries some 120,000 clones, 88% recorded once. The sample taken for sequencing was peripheral blood. This chain connects TRBV19 to TRBJ2-7; 8 bases agree with TRBD2. The clonotype originates from a human donor in a cohort sampled during active COVID-19. The CDR3 sequence: CASSTRDSGEGEQYF. The CDR3 DNA sequence: TGTGCCAGTAGTACCCGAGATAGCGGGGAAGGCGAGCAGTACTTC.